The sequence of this T cell receptor beta chain was determined in a study of T cells expressing NK-cell markers. Following a re-call of the 5' RACE reads, TCRdb has one entry per CDR3 protein and lacks DNA. Here the sample table reports 250,000 or so distinct CDR3 sequences. The origin of this receptor is a woman between 18 and 70 years old in good health. The sample was blood T cells: a sorted CD56 or NKG2C T cell subset, CD4+ or CD8+ T cells, or bulk PBMC T cells (not recorded which).

CDR3 sequence reads: CSARDFTGGGARGQPQHF. The chain is built from TRBV20-1 and TRBJ1-5. Germline V gene lookup returns CDR1 DFQATT and CDR2 SNEGSKA (reference sequence). This CDR3 comprises 18 residues.